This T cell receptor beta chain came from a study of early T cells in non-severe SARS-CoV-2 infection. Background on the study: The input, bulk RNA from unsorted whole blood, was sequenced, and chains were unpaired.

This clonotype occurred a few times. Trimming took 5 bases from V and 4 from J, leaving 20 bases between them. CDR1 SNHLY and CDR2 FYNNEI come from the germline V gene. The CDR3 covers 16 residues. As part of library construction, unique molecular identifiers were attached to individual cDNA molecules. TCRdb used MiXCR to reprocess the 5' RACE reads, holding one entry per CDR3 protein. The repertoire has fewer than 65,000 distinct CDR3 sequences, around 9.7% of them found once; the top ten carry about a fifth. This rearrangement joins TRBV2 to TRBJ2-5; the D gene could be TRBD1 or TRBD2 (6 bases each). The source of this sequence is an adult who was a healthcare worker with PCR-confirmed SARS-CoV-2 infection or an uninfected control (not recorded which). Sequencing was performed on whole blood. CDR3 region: CASSKTRELGGETQYF. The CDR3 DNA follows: TGTGCCAGCAGTAAGACTAGAGAGCTAGGGGGAGAGACCCAGTACTTC.